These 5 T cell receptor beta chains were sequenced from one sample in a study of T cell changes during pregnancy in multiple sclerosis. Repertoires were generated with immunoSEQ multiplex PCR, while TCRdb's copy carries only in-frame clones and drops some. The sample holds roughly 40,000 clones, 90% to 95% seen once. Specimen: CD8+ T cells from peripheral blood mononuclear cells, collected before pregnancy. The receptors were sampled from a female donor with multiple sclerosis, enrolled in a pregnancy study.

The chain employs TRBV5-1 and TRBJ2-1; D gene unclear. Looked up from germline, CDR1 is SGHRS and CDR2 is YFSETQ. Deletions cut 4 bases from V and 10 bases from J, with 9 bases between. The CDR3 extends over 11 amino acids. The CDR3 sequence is CASSGTREQFF. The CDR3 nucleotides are TGCGCCAGCAGCGGAACGAGGGAGCAGTTCTTC.

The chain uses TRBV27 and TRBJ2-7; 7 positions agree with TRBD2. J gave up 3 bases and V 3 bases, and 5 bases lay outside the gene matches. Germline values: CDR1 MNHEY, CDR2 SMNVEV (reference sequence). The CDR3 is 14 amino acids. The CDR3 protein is CASSFSGGNYEQYF. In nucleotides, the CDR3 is TGTGCCAGCAGTTTTTCGGGGGGTAACTACGAGCAGTACTTC.

CDR3 sequence (DNA): TGTGCCTGGAGTCTTAGCGGGAGTCTCGGGAACATTCAGTACTTC. Translated: CAWSLSGSLGNIQYF. The chain employs TRBV30 and TRBJ2-4; 9 bases line up with TRBD2. The CDR3 runs to 15 residues. The V gene end was trimmed by 2 bases and the J gene end by 7 bases; junction bases not matched to a gene: 9. Germline V gene lookup returns CDR1 GTSNPN and CDR2 SVGIG (reference sequence). Based on the CDR3 plus reference TRBV30 and TRBJ2-4, the full variable domain is SQTIHQWPATLVQPVGSPLSLECTVEGTSNPNLYWYRQAAGRGLQLLFYSVGIGQISSEVPQNLSASRPQDRQFILSSKKLLLSDSGFYLCAWSLSGSLGNIQYFGAGTRLSVL.

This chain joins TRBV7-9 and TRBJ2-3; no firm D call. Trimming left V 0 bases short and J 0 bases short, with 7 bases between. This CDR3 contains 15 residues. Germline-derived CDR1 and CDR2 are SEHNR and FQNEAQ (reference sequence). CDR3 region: CASSLAPHSTDTQYF. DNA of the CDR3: TGTGCCAGCAGCTTAGCTCCACATAGCACAGATACGCAGTATTTT.

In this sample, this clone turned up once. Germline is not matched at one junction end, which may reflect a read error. CDR3 coding DNA: TGCAGCGTGGAAGGACTAGCGGGAGAGGGCTACGAGCAGTACTTC. Residues: CSVEGLAGEGYEQYF. The rearrangement links TRBV29-1 to TRBJ2-7; TRBD2 agrees at 13 bases. There are 15 residues in the CDR3. CDR1 and CDR2 from the germline V gene are SQVTM and ANQGSEA.